These T cell receptor beta chains were read from a single sample in a study of T-cell reconstitution after alpha-beta-depleted transplantation in children. TCRdb redid the calling of the PCR reads with MiXCR, one entry per CDR3 protein. The sample yields around 250,000 distinct CDR3 sequences, roughly a quarter seen once. The sequencing here drew on PBMCs, taken before TCRalphabeta/CD19-depleted stem cell transplant. All receptors derive from a girl aged 2 to 9 with Fanconi anemia, due to receive a stem cell transplant. Both conserved end residues are part of each CDR3. A D gene is named only where the DNA matches it firmly. Only part of the rows carry a size: once, few, many, or a class if the clone is expanded.

J	size	D	V	CDR3	DNA
TRBJ2-7	.	.	TRBV20-1	CSALMTPYEQYF	TGCAGTGCGCTAATGACTCCCTACGAGCAGTACTTC
TRBJ2-5	.	TRBD2	TRBV27	CASSSWTSGRAGETQYF	TGTGCCAGCAGTTCCTGGACTAGCGGGAGGGCCGGGGAGACCCAGTACTTC
TRBJ2-7	few	TRBD2	TRBV4-1	CASSSSGRLLVYEQYF	TGCGCCAGCTCGTCTAGCGGGAGATTATTAGTCTACGAGCAGTACTTC
TRBJ2-7	few	.	TRBV29-1	CSVEWGDSYEQYF	TGCAGCGTTGAATGGGGGGACTCCTACGAGCAGTACTTC
TRBJ1-1	many	.	TRBV27	CASHNMGKLNTEAFF	TGTGCCAGCCATAATATGGGGAAATTGAACACTGAAGCTTTCTTT
TRBJ2-1	.	TRBD2	TRBV10-2	CASSEWLAGLYNEQFF	TGCGCCAGCAGTGAGTGGTTAGCGGGACTCTACAATGAGCAGTTCTTC
TRBJ2-2	few	.	TRBV6-4	CASSDSAAGELFF	TGTGCCAGCAGTGACTCTGCCGCCGGGGAGCTGTTTTTT
TRBJ2-7	.	.	TRBV6-6	CASSYSVKEQYF	TGTGCCAGCAGTTACTCTGTTAAGGAGCAGTACTTC
TRBJ2-7	many	.	TRBV12-3/TRBV12-4	CASSLAGEQYF	TGTGCCAGCAGTTTAGCAGGGGAGCAGTACTTC
TRBJ1-1	many	.	TRBV5-1	CASRGGNTEAFF	TGCGCCAGCAGGGGAGGGAACACTGAAGCTTTCTTT
TRBJ2-7	few	.	TRBV20-1	CSASPGSGEQYF	TGCAGTGCTAGTCCAGGGTCAGGGGAGCAGTACTTC
TRBJ2-7	many	.	TRBV11-1	CASSFLWQGYEQYF	TGTGCCAGCAGCTTCTTGTGGCAGGGCTACGAGCAGTACTTC
TRBJ2-1	.	TRBD2	TRBV7-3	CASSLTPSGIRNEQFF	TGTGCCAGCAGCTTAACGCCTAGCGGGATAAGGAATGAGCAGTTCTTC
TRBJ2-5	few	TRBD2	TRBV4-2	CASSPGTSGDQETQYF	TGTGCCAGCAGCCCAGGGACTAGCGGGGATCAAGAGACCCAGTACTTC
TRBJ2-5	.	TRBD1	TRBV18	CASSRGTGGETQYF	TGTGCCAGCTCAAGAGGGACAGGAGGGGAGACCCAGTACTTC
TRBJ2-1	few	.	TRBV9	CASSGDYNEQFF	TGTGCCAGCAGCGGGGACTACAATGAGCAGTTCTTC
TRBJ1-1	.	TRBD1	TRBV20-1	CSARSRGGNTEAFF	TGCAGTGCTAGAAGTCGAGGGGGCAACACTGAAGCTTTCTTT
TRBJ1-1	many	.	TRBV29-1	CSAHDGTEAFF	TGCAGCGCCCACGATGGCACTGAAGCTTTCTTT
TRBJ2-7	few	TRBD1	TRBV7-9	CASSLADDRVKEQYF	TGTGCCAGCAGCTTAGCCGATGACAGGGTAAAGGAGCAGTACTTC
TRBJ2-3	.	TRBD2	TRBV18	CASSPSTSGSTDTQYF	TGTGCCAGCTCACCGTCAACTAGCGGGAGCACAGATACGCAGTATTTT
TRBJ1-5	few	TRBD1	TRBV2	CASSGDSLNQPQHF	TGTGCCAGCAGTGGGGACAGCTTAAATCAGCCCCAGCATTTT
TRBJ2-1	.	TRBD1	TRBV6-4	CASSFTGVDEQFF	TGTGCCAGCAGTTTTACAGGGGTAGATGAGCAGTTCTTC
TRBJ2-5	few	TRBD2	TRBV2	CASTGTNYQETQYF	TGTGCCAGTACCGGGACTAACTACCAAGAGACCCAGTACTTC
TRBJ2-2	many	.	TRBV27	CASSLQGRRTGELFF	TGTGCCAGCAGTTTACAGGGGAGACGAACCGGGGAGCTGTTTTTT
TRBJ2-1	few	TRBD2	TRBV7-6	CASSLLAGVNEQFF	TGTGCCAGCAGCTTACTAGCGGGGGTAAATGAGCAGTTCTTC
TRBJ2-3	few	TRBD2	TRBV6-5	CASSYYSPWLAARTDTQYF	TGTGCCAGCAGTTACTATAGCCCCTGGCTAGCGGCTCGCACAGATACGCAGTATTTT
TRBJ2-5	.	.	TRBV5-1	CASSLAGSQQETQYF	TGCGCCAGCAGCTTGGCCGGGTCCCAGCAAGAGACCCAGTACTTC
TRBJ1-1	.	.	TRBV6-2/TRBV6-3	CASSPPGTEAFF	TGTGCCAGCAGTCCGCCAGGCACTGAAGCTTTCTTT
TRBJ2-3	.	.	TRBV5-1	CASSGNSRTDTQYF	TGCGCCAGCAGCGGGAACAGCCGCACAGATACGCAGTATTTT
TRBJ1-1	few	.	TRBV4-2	CASSQEALNTEAFF	TGTGCCAGCAGCCAAGAAGCCCTGAACACTGAAGCTTTCTTT
TRBJ1-2	.	TRBD1	TRBV6-5	CASSLRTGARGGYTF	TGTGCCAGCAGCCTTCGAACAGGGGCGAGAGGCGGCTACACCTTC
TRBJ2-7	.	.	TRBV11-2	CASSRPSFEFTYEQYF	TGTGCCAGCAGCAGACCCTCCTTCGAGTTTACCTACGAGCAGTACTTC
TRBJ2-3	.	.	TRBV25-1	CASSEGGAGTDTQYF	TGTGCCAGCAGTGAGGGAGGCGCGGGCACAGATACGCAGTATTTT
TRBJ2-7	.	TRBD1	TRBV5-6	CASRQPGQGVGEQYF	TGTGCCAGCAGACAACCGGGGCAGGGGGTTGGCGAGCAGTACTTC
TRBJ2-1	many	TRBD1	TRBV7-6	CASSLIVEGSGGVNEQFF	TGTGCCAGCAGCTTAATCGTGGAGGGGTCAGGGGGCGTCAATGAGCAGTTCTTC
TRBJ2-3	.	.	TRBV29-1	CSVQSASDGDTQYF	TGCAGCGTCCAGTCGGCTAGCGATGGAGATACGCAGTATTTT
TRBJ2-1	many	.	TRBV24-1	CATPRTSVNEQFF	TGTGCCACCCCACGGACCTCCGTTAATGAGCAGTTCTTC
TRBJ2-1	.	.	TRBV12-3/TRBV12-4	CASSSIALYNEQFF	TGTGCCAGCAGTTCAATAGCTCTATACAATGAGCAGTTCTTC
TRBJ2-2	many	.	TRBV4-2	CAGTYNANTGELFF	TGTGCCGGAACATACAACGCGAACACCGGGGAGCTGTTTTTT
TRBJ1-1	many	.	TRBV7-3	CASSYDMGTEAFF	TGTGCCAGCAGTTATGACATGGGCACTGAAGCTTTCTTT